The subject of this entry is one TCR beta chain. Antigen unknown. This entry comes from a study of T cell repertoires in cytomegalovirus infection. About the research overall: Recently described HLA-C-restricted plus well-studied HLA-B-restricted CMV epitopes were used.

V dropped 7 bases and J dropped 6 bases, with 9 bases sitting between them. The CDR3 contains 11 residues. The germline V gene encodes CDR1 SEHNR and CDR2 FQNEAQ (reference sequence). TCRdb analysed the reads with MiXCR anew, one entry per CDR3 protein. The table includes some 800,000 distinct CDR3 sequences, 32% detected once. Study results and limitations: People with CMV and the relevant HLA were identified by cumulative public TCR beta family frequency.

The sample in question was cultured CD8+ T cells from PBMCs, obtained from culture after CMV antigen stimulation. This clonotype was sampled from a human donor in good health (CMV status not recorded). Some clones in this sample may be carry-over from other donors' samples. V and J are TRBV7-9 and TRBJ1-1, with D unclear. The DNA of the CDR3 is TGTGCCAGCACCTTCTCGGCTGAAGCTTTCTTT. This gives the protein CASTFSAEAFF.